Listed here are 3 T cell receptor beta chains from one sample, sequenced in a study of T cell clones after liver transplantation. The data were produced by immunoSEQ multiplex PCR, yet TCRdb's version contains in-frame clones alone and is incomplete. The repertoire includes some 9,500 clones, 72% of them detected once, and 22% sits in the top ten. This specimen was CD8+ T cells from blood, taken at the approximately 16-month timepoint. These TCRs come from a human patient who received a liver transplant. The graft donor may be the source of some T cells.

The V call is TRBV27, the J call TRBJ2-1; D not resolved. The CDR3 extends over 18 amino acids. V was cut by 6 bases and J by 6 bases, with 27 bases left in between. Germline V lookup: CDR1 MNHEY, CDR2 SMNVEV (reference sequence). The CDR3 spells CASSPSVSSAFEVNEQFF. As DNA, the CDR3 is TGTGCCAGCAGCCCATCAGTTTCATCGGCCTTCGAAGTCAATGAGCAGTTCTTC.

The J gene is TRBJ2-3, the V gene TRBV19, with TRBD2 matching over 13 bases. V lost 10 bases, J lost 0 bases, and 7 bases stayed unmatched. Germline V gene lookup returns CDR1 LNHDA and CDR2 SQIVND (reference sequence). The CDR3 extends over 16 amino acids. CDR3 in amino acids: CATSGLAGRSTDTQYF. Here the CDR3 DNA reads TGTGCCACCTCGGGACTAGCGGGGAGAAGCACAGATACGCAGTATTTT.

This clone was counted a single time. This chain connects TRBV27 to TRBJ2-6, with TRBD1 matching 8 bases. This CDR3 contains 19 residues. The V segment lost 3 bases and the J segment 0 bases; nucleotides outside the gene matches: 10. The germline V gene has CDR1 MNHEY and CDR2 SMNVEV (reference sequence). The CDR3 nucleotides read TGTGCCAGCAGTTTGGATCCCGGGACAGGAGGCTCTGGGGCCAACGTCCTGACTTTC. Its translation is CASSLDPGTGGSGANVLTF.